The 29 T cell receptor beta chains presented below share a single source sample, sequenced in a study of T cell responses to AZD1222 COVID-19 vaccine. Clones were sequenced by immunoSEQ multiplex PCR, and TCRdb holds only the in-frame ones, with some missing. The sample includes fewer than 50,000 clones, over 75% seen only once; the top ten take 20% to 25%. The starting material was peripheral blood, obtained 28 days after the second dose of the MenACWY control vaccine. These receptors all come from an adult who received the MenACWY meningococcal vaccine as a control.

This clone was counted between two and nine times. The DNA for the CDR3 is TGTGCCAGCAGGCCAGCGGGAGGCACAGATACGCAGTATTTT. Translation gives CASRPAGGTDTQYF. The V call is TRBV6-5, the J call TRBJ2-3; TRBD2 matches at 8 bases. Germline V gene sequence: CDR1 MNHEY, CDR2 SVGAGI. The CDR3 is 14 residues long. The V segment lost 6 bases and the J segment 1 base; nucleotides outside the gene matches: 3.

The chain carries TRBV28 and TRBJ1-2, with TRBD1 as a possible D gene (6 bases). CDR3 length: 13 amino acids. V lost 10 bases, J lost 4 bases, and 16 bases lay in between. CDR1 is MDHEN, CDR2 SYDVKM, per germline. CDR3 sequence reads: CAISPTGPYGYTF. CDR3 DNA sequence: TGTGCCATCTCCCCGACAGGCCCCTATGGCTACACCTTC.

The V call is TRBV10-3, the J call TRBJ1-2, with unresolved D. This CDR3 has 13 residues. The germline V gene has CDR1 ENHRY and CDR2 SYGVKD. Trimming shortened V by 2 bases and J by 5 bases, and 9 bases separated the two germline ends. The CDR3 here is CAISEDQLYGYTF. CDR3 sequence (DNA): TGTGCCATCAGTGAGGACCAGCTATATGGCTACACCTTC.

The chain employs TRBV21-1 and TRBJ1-2; the table calls TRBD1, which could not be checked here. TRBV21-1 is a recognized pseudogene. The CDR3 runs 20 residues. The CDR3 loop reads CASRTQGPRTRTGGDYGYTF. The CDR3 DNA follows: TGTGCCAGCAGAACCCAAGGTCCCAGAACAAGGACAGGGGGTGACTATGGCTACACCTTC.

This chain uses TRBV20-1 with TRBJ1-2, with D unclear. This CDR3 region has 12 residues. CDR1 is DFQATT and CDR2 is SNEGSKA in the germline V gene (reference sequence). The V gene lost 3 bases and the J gene lost 0 bases, with 5 bases spanning the gap. CDR3 DNA sequence: TGCAGTGCTAGTACCTCTAACTATGGCTACACCTTC. Its protein is CSASTSNYGYTF.

The chain uses TRBV7-8 and TRBJ1-5; D is ambiguous. Per germline, CDR1 SGHVS and CDR2 FQNEAQ. This CDR3 region has 13 residues. The ends were cut back, 1 base at V and 9 bases at J, with 10 bases in the middle. CDR3 coding DNA: TGTGCCAGCAGCTTAGGTGGGTCACGGCCCCAGCATTTT. Translating it yields CASSLGGSRPQHF.

This clone has only one observation. This chain links TRBV5-6 with TRBJ2-3, with 16 bases aligning to TRBD2. The V gene end was trimmed by 0 bases and the J gene end by 6 bases; junction bases not matched to a gene: 7. This CDR3 has 18 residues. The germline V gene has CDR1 SGHDT and CDR2 YYEEEE. Written as DNA, the CDR3 is TGTGCCAGCAGCTTGGTTATGGGACTAGCGGGAGGGCTGGATACGCAGTATTTT. Translating it yields CASSLVMGLAGGLDTQYF.

V and J are TRBV28 and TRBJ2-7; possible D gene TRBD2, 5 bases. The length of the CDR3 is 13 residues. The germline V gene has CDR1 MDHEN and CDR2 SYDVKM. Trimming removed 5 bases at V and 6 bases at J, with 14 bases between. CDR3 in DNA: TGTGCCAGCAGTCGAGGGTTTCCTAGCGAGCAGTACGTC. Protein sequence: CASSRGFPSEQYV.

The V call is TRBV27, the J call TRBJ2-7; D gene uncertain. V lost 6 bases to trimming and J lost 3 bases, with 18 bases between them. The CDR3 runs 15 residues. CDR1 and CDR2 (germline): MNHEY, SMNVEV (reference sequence). The CDR3: CASRARNTFLYEQYF. The CDR3 DNA reads TGTGCCAGCAGGGCTAGAAACACTTTCCTCTACGAGCAGTACTTC.

The table lists this clone with a few counts. CDR3 in amino acids: CASSPGQGINNEQFF. For the CDR3, the DNA is TGTGCCAGTAGTCCCGGACAGGGGATCAACAATGAGCAGTTCTTC. V is TRBV19 and J is TRBJ2-1; 9 bases are a match to TRBD1. Germline CDR1 LNHDA, CDR2 SQIVND (reference sequence). The V and J ends lost 5 bases and 5 bases, in that order; junction bases with no gene match: 7. There are 15 residues in the CDR3.

The chain links TRBV19 to TRBJ1-4, with 8 positions matching TRBD1. The V segment lost 6 bases and the J segment 4 bases; nucleotides outside the gene matches: 4. The CDR3 is made up of 14 amino acids. Germline CDR1 reads LNHDA; CDR2 reads SQIVND (reference sequence). CDR3 residues: CASRWGQDNEKLFF. For the CDR3, the DNA is TGTGCCAGTAGATGGGGACAGGATAATGAAAAACTGTTTTTT.

The V and J genes are TRBV5-1 and TRBJ2-1; D is possibly TRBD1 (6 bases). Trimming took off 3 bases at V and 3 bases at J, with 16 bases between the two ends. CDR1 is SGHRS and CDR2 is YFSETQ in the germline V gene. This CDR3 is 16 amino acids long. CDR3 nucleotides: TGCGCCAGCAGCTCGTCGACAGGCCTAAACTACAATGAGCAGTTCTTC. Protein sequence: CASSSSTGLNYNEQFF.

This chain joins TRBV6-5 and TRBJ2-2; 9 positions match TRBD2. After removal of 6 bases from V and 5 bases from J, the junction contained 7 bases not matched to a gene. CDR1 and CDR2 (germline): MNHEY, SVGAGI. This CDR3 spans 15 amino acids. The CDR3: CASRLTSGATGELFF. CDR3 bases: TGTGCCAGCAGGCTGACTAGCGGAGCTACCGGGGAGCTGTTTTTT.

The genes are TRBV5-1 and TRBJ2-7; a possible D gene is TRBD2 (6 bases). The V gene's germline CDR1 is SGHRS and CDR2 YFSETQ. CDR3 size: 15 residues. V lost 1 base, J lost 4 bases, and 15 bases lay in between. The CDR3 sequence: CASSLWTGAQYEQYF. In DNA, the CDR3 is TGCGCCAGCAGCTTGTGGACGGGAGCCCAATACGAGCAGTACTTC.

V usage is TRBV3-1 (or the pseudogene TRBV3-2) and J usage is TRBJ1-5; D gene ambiguous. The CDR3 runs 14 residues. Germline assignment: CDR1 LGHDT and CDR2 YNNKEL (reference sequence). V dropped 3 bases and J dropped 5 bases, with 11 bases sitting between them. CDR3 nucleotides: TGTGCCAGCAGCCATTCAGGTGATCATCAGCCCCAGCATTTT. Amino acid sequence: CASSHSGDHQPQHF.

The rearrangement joins TRBV16 to TRBJ1-2, with unresolved D. The V end was cut by 0 bases, the J end by 8 bases, with 19 bases between. The germline V gene encodes CDR1 KGHSY and CDR2 FQNENV. This CDR3 contains 16 residues. The CDR3 here is CASSQSTTENSLGYTF. The CDR3 DNA reads as TGTGCCAGCAGCCAATCGACGACGGAGAATTCTTTAGGCTACACCTTC.

This clone was recorded once. The chain's CDR3 is CASSPRQDKDQPQHF. CDR3 DNA: TGTGCCAGCTCACCTCGACAGGATAAAGATCAGCCCCAGCATTTT. This sequence joins TRBV18 and TRBJ1-5; tentatively, D is TRBD1 (6 bases). Deletions cut 3 bases from V and 5 bases from J, with 14 bases between. This CDR3 has 15 residues. Germline CDR1 reads KGHSH; CDR2 reads LQKENI. Drawing the rest from reference TRBV18 and TRBJ1-5, the complete variable domain is NAGVMQNPRHLVRRRGQEARLRCSPMKGHSHVYWYRQLPEEGLKFMVYLQKENIIDESGMPKERFSAEFPKEGPSILRIQQVVRGDSAAYFCASSPRQDKDQPQHFGDGTRLSIL.

This chain uses TRBV5-1 with TRBJ2-1; 8 bases line up with TRBD2. Germline loops: CDR1 SGHRS, CDR2 YFSETQ. This CDR3 region has 15 residues. The V and J ends lost 5 bases and 6 bases, in that order; junction bases with no gene match: 10. The CDR3 protein is CASSWTSFNSNEQFF. The CDR3 DNA follows: TGCGCCAGCAGTTGGACTAGCTTTAACTCCAATGAGCAGTTCTTC.

The chain couples TRBV6-5 to TRBJ1-2, with 9 bases that match TRBD1. There are 13 residues in the CDR3. Germline V lookup: CDR1 MNHEY, CDR2 SVGAGI. V gave up 6 bases and J gave up 5 bases; unmatched junction bases: 4. CDR3 protein: CASSQDRGYGYTF. The CDR3 DNA follows: TGTGCCAGCAGCCAGGACAGGGGATATGGCTACACCTTC.

The gene calls are TRBV30 and TRBJ2-5; possible D gene TRBD1, 6 bases. The V end lost 5 bases, the J end lost 5 bases, and 15 bases lay between the germline ends. CDR1 and CDR2 from the germline V gene are GTSNPN and SVGIG (reference sequence). CDR3 length: 13 amino acids. In DNA, the CDR3 is TGTGCCTGGGGTTCAGGGGCGCGGGAGACCCAGTACTTC. Its translation: CAWGSGARETQYF.

The chain carries TRBV18 and TRBJ2-7, with D possibly being TRBD1 or TRBD2 (7 bases each). Germline loops: CDR1 KGHSH, CDR2 LQKENI. This CDR3 comprises 14 residues. Deletions cut 6 bases from V and 4 bases from J, with 16 bases between. Written as DNA, the CDR3 is TGTGCCAGCTCCCAGGGGGGGCCCTCATACGAGCAGTACTTC. It encodes CASSQGGPSYEQYF.

The chain employs TRBV10-1 and TRBJ1-5, with TRBD1 matching over 8 bases. The V gene's germline CDR1 is WNHNN and CDR2 SYGVQD (reference sequence). V shed 11 bases, J shed 5 bases, and the junction held 11 bases outside the gene matches. The CDR3 is made up of 14 amino acids. The CDR3 reads CAGPRTGRYQPQHF. The CDR3 DNA reads TGCGCCGGCCCTCGGACAGGGCGTTATCAGCCCCAGCATTTT.

The genes are TRBV10-3 and TRBJ2-5; TRBD1 matches 11 bases. CDR1 is ENHRY and CDR2 is SYGVKD in the germline V gene. This CDR3 has 14 amino acids. J was trimmed by 3 bases and V by 4 bases; bases with no gene match: 1. As DNA, the CDR3 is TGTGCCATCAGTGGGGGACAGGGGGAAGAGACCCAGTACTTC. This sequence encodes CAISGGQGEETQYF.

The J gene is TRBJ2-1, the V gene TRBV10-3; TRBD1 aligns across 7 bases. Germline values: CDR1 ENHRY, CDR2 SYGVKD. The CDR3 spans 12 residues. Trimming took 2 bases from V and 12 from J; bases not matched to a gene: 4. CDR3 in DNA: TGTGCCATCAGTGAGGGGGACAGCCGGCAGTTCTTC. Protein sequence: CAISEGDSRQFF.

The CDR3 loop reads CASSLYAGNFPGSSPLHF. CDR3 nucleotide sequence: TGTGCCAGCAGCTTATATGCAGGGAATTTCCCAGGAAGTTCACCCCTCCACTTT. The chain couples TRBV5-8 to TRBJ1-6; D may be TRBD1 (5 bases). The CDR3 consists of 18 residues. CDR1 and CDR2 (germline): SGHTS, YDEGEE. V lost 2 bases, J lost 9 bases, and 24 bases lay in between.

The rearrangement joins TRBV29-1 to TRBJ1-1; D is possibly TRBD1 (5 bases). This CDR3 has 14 amino acids. Trimming removed 4 bases from V and 4 bases from J, with 16 bases in between. Germline CDR1 and CDR2: SQVTM and ANQGSEA. CDR3 in DNA: TGCAGCGTTGGGGAGGGGCTGATGAGCACTGAAGCTTTCTTT. Its translation is CSVGEGLMSTEAFF.

This chain joins TRBV2 and TRBJ2-3; 7 bases fit TRBD1. V was clipped by 5 bases and J by 2 bases; unmatched bases: 10. From germline, CDR1 is SNHLY and CDR2 FYNNEI. This CDR3 spans 16 amino acids. The DNA for the CDR3 is TGTGCCAGCAGTAATACCCGGACAGGATACACAGATACGCAGTATTTT. It codes for CASSNTRTGYTDTQYF.

The rearrangement uses TRBV30 and TRBJ1-6; D is undetermined. The V gene lost 4 bases and the J gene lost 6 bases, with 13 bases spanning the gap. Per the germline V gene, CDR1 is GTSNPN and CDR2 is SVGIG (reference sequence). The CDR3 covers 14 residues. This chain's CDR3 is CAWNTDGPNSPLHF. The CDR3 region has the DNA TGTGCCTGGAACACGGACGGACCTAATTCACCCCTCCACTTT.

This clone was seen more than once but under ten times. The CDR3: CASSSLPFQGNENGYTF. The CDR3 DNA is TGTGCCAGCAGCTCCCTCCCCTTCCAGGGGAATGAGAATGGCTACACCTTC. The chain uses TRBV5-5 and TRBJ1-2, with D maybe TRBD1 (6 bases). The CDR3 totals 17 residues. V lost 3 bases, J lost 6 bases, and 24 bases lay in between. CDR1 is SGHKS and CDR2 is YYEKEE in the germline V gene (reference sequence).